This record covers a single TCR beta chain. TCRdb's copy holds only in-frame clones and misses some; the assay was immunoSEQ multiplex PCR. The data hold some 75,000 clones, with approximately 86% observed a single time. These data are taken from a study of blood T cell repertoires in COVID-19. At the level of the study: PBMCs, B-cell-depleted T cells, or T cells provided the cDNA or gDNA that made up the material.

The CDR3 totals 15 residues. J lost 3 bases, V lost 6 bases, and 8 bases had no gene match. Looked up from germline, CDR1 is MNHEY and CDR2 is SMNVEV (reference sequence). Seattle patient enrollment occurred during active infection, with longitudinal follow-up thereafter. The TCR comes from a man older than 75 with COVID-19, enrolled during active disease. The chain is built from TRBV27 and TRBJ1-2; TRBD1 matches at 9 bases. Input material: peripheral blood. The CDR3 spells CASSLDRGGHYGYTF. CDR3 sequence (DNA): TGTGCCAGCAGCCTAGACAGGGGGGGTCACTATGGCTACACCTTC.